This TCR beta chain derives from a study of blood T cells in healthy people across ages. This clonotype was observed a handful of times. A J-beta primer mix and a sample-barcoded 5' primer were used in a second PCR of roughly 7 to 12 cycles. TCRdb recomputed calls from the 5' RACE reads with MiXCR, one row per CDR3 protein. The sample has fewer than 1.5 million distinct CDR3 sequences; approximately 42% are singletons. V dropped 1 base and J dropped 0 bases, with 7 bases sitting between them. Germline V lookup: CDR1 LGHDT, CDR2 YNNKEL (reference sequence). The CDR3 has 16 amino acids. The origin of this receptor is a woman aged 18-29 years in good health. The chain couples TRBV3-1 to TRBJ1-6; D gene ambiguous. Sequencing was carried out using blood. Here the CDR3 reads CASSQGMSSYNSPLHF. In DNA form, the CDR3 reads TGTGCCAGCAGCCAAGGGATGAGCTCCTATAATTCACCCCTCCACTTT.